This T cell receptor beta chain is from a study of CD8+CD57+ T cells in acquired aplastic anemia. Study-level information: Sorting CD4+ and CD8+ cells gave DNA averaging approximately 3 ug.

Template material for TCR beta VDJ and CDR3 profiling consisted of genomic DNA. TCRdb reprocessed the reads via MiXCR and lists one record per CDR3 protein. Of about 130,000 distinct CDR3 sequences listed, about 46% are singletons. The CDR3 sequence is 15 residues long. Germline-derived CDR1 and CDR2 are LNHNV and YYDKDF (reference sequence). V lost 1 base and J lost 6; bases outside the gene matches: 3. The study's findings and limits: The number of CD8+ CDR3 sequences shared by patients and controls was approximately 30. Any difference that existed in CD8+ Simpson's diversity between patients and controls was not significant.

For this clonotype: What it recognizes is unknown.

The chain links TRBV15 to TRBJ1-6, with TRBD1 identical over 7 bases. The sequenced sample consisted of sorted CD4+, CD8+, or CD8+CD57+ T cells (not recorded which) from PBMCs. This receptor was taken from a human donor in good health, serving as a control. CDR3 region: CATSRAGTVNSPLHF. DNA for the CDR3: TGTGCCACCAGCAGAGCCGGGACAGTTAATTCACCCCTCCACTTT.